These T cell receptor beta chains were read from a single sample in a study of T cell changes during pregnancy in multiple sclerosis. Sequencing was performed with immunoSEQ multiplex PCR; in TCRdb, only in-frame clones are kept and a portion is missing. The table has about 83,000 clones, about 91% seen once; the top ten hold approximately 3.3%. The starting material was PBMCs, obtained in the first trimester of pregnancy. These receptors were taken from a female donor in good health, serving as a control in a pregnancy study. Some clones in this sample may be carry-over from other donors' samples. Each CDR3 is given with its conserved first and last residue. D genes are given only for firm matches. A row's size may be missing; if present it is once, few, many or a size class.

V gene: TRBV4-1
D gene: .
clone size: .
J gene: TRBJ2-1
CDR3 DNA: TGCGCCAGCAGCCGGCTGCGGGGAAATGAGCAGTTCTTC
CDR3 protein: CASSRLRGNEQFF

V gene: TRBV7-9
D gene: .
clone size: .
J gene: TRBJ1-2
CDR3 DNA: TGTGCCAGCAGCTCCCCCGGGGAATATGGCTACACCTTC
CDR3 protein: CASSSPGEYGYTF

V gene: TRBV7-8
D gene: TRBD2
clone size: once
J gene: TRBJ2-3
CDR3 DNA: TGTGCCAGCAGCTTAGTACTAGCGGGAGGGTCAGATACGCAGTATTTT
CDR3 protein: CASSLVLAGGSDTQYF

V gene: TRBV29-1
D gene: .
clone size: .
J gene: TRBJ1-1
CDR3 DNA: TGCAGCGTTGTTGCCCGTACCGGGAACACTGAAGCTTTCTTT
CDR3 protein: CSVVARTGNTEAFF

V gene: TRBV18
D gene: TRBD1
clone size: .
J gene: TRBJ1-1
CDR3 DNA: TGTGCCAGCTCACCGTCGGGACAGCCAAGGGAAGCTTTCTTT
CDR3 protein: CASSPSGQPREAFF

V gene: TRBV7-6
D gene: TRBD2
clone size: .
J gene: TRBJ2-7
CDR3 DNA: TGTGCCAGCAGCTTGGGTGGTAGCGGGACTTACGAGCAGTACTTC
CDR3 protein: CASSLGGSGTYEQYF

V gene: TRBV30
D gene: TRBD2
clone size: .
J gene: TRBJ2-7
CDR3 DNA: TGTGCCTGGAGTGGAGCGGGAGGGCCGCACGAGCAGTACTTC
CDR3 protein: CAWSGAGGPHEQYF

V gene: TRBV11-1
D gene: .
clone size: .
J gene: TRBJ2-2
CDR3 DNA: TGTGCCAGCAGCCAAGACGCGCAAGGGGGAAGAAGGACCGGGGAGCTGTTTTTT
CDR3 protein: CASSQDAQGGRRTGELFF

V gene: TRBV5-1
D gene: TRBD1
clone size: .
J gene: TRBJ1-2
CDR3 DNA: TGCGCCAGCAGCTTGGGGCAGGGGGGCTATGGCTACACCTTC
CDR3 protein: CASSLGQGGYGYTF

V gene: TRBV13
D gene: .
clone size: .
J gene: TRBJ2-1
CDR3 DNA: TGTGCCAGCAGCCCGCCGGACAGCTACAATGAGCAGTTCTTC
CDR3 protein: CASSPPDSYNEQFF

V gene: TRBV19
D gene: .
clone size: .
J gene: TRBJ1-6
CDR3 DNA: TGTGCCAGTGTGGGCCCCTATAATTCACCCCTCCACTTT
CDR3 protein: CASVGPYNSPLHF

V gene: TRBV7-2
D gene: .
clone size: .
J gene: TRBJ2-5
CDR3 DNA: TGTGCCACCCAGGGTATTGGGGAGACCCAGTACTTC
CDR3 protein: CATQGIGETQYF

V gene: TRBV4-3
D gene: TRBD2
clone size: .
J gene: TRBJ2-7
CDR3 DNA: TGCGCCAGCAGCCAAGATCTTCGAGGGGTAGCGGGAATGGAGCAGTACTTC
CDR3 protein: CASSQDLRGVAGMEQYF

V gene: TRBV28
D gene: .
clone size: .
J gene: TRBJ2-7
CDR3 DNA: TGTGCCAGCAGCAGGGCCTACGAGCAGTACTTC
CDR3 protein: CASSRAYEQYF

V gene: TRBV28
D gene: .
clone size: .
J gene: TRBJ1-2
CDR3 DNA: TGTGCCAGCAGTCCCGTGGACAAGGAAGGCTACACCTTC
CDR3 protein: CASSPVDKEGYTF

V gene: TRBV6-1
D gene: .
clone size: .
J gene: TRBJ1-5
CDR3 DNA: TGTGCCAGCAGTGGCGCCTTAAGTCAGCCCCAGCATTTT
CDR3 protein: CASSGALSQPQHF

V gene: TRBV7-9
D gene: TRBD1
clone size: once
J gene: TRBJ1-5
CDR3 DNA: TGTGCCAGCAGCTTAGGGGACAGTAGCAATCAGCCCCAGCATTTT
CDR3 protein: CASSLGDSSNQPQHF

V gene: TRBV7-9
D gene: TRBD1
clone size: .
J gene: TRBJ1-2
CDR3 DNA: TGTGCCAGCAGCCCCCGGACAGGGGGCAGAGGTGGCTACACCTTC
CDR3 protein: CASSPRTGGRGGYTF

V gene: TRBV5-1
D gene: .
clone size: .
J gene: TRBJ1-1
CDR3 DNA: TGCGCCAGCAGCCCTGCCCCGAGGGCTGAAGCTTTCTTT
CDR3 protein: CASSPAPRAEAFF

V gene: TRBV28
D gene: TRBD1
clone size: .
J gene: TRBJ1-6
CDR3 DNA: TGTGCCAGCAGTTTTACAGGGGGCAATTCACCCCTCCACTTT
CDR3 protein: CASSFTGGNSPLHF

V gene: TRBV7-2
D gene: TRBD1
clone size: .
J gene: TRBJ2-7
CDR3 DNA: TGTGCCAGCAGCTTAGAGGTCACAGGGGGCAGAGAGCAGTACTTC
CDR3 protein: CASSLEVTGGREQYF

V gene: TRBV6-1
D gene: TRBD2
clone size: .
J gene: TRBJ2-2
CDR3 DNA: TGTGCCAGCAAAATGGCGGGAGGGCCCGGGGAGCTGTTTTTT
CDR3 protein: CASKMAGGPGELFF

V gene: TRBV5-6
D gene: .
clone size: .
J gene: TRBJ1-1
CDR3 DNA: TGTGCCAGCAGCTTGCTGGGGCTGGTCACTGAAGCTTTCTTT
CDR3 protein: CASSLLGLVTEAFF

V gene: TRBV5-6
D gene: TRBD1
clone size: .
J gene: TRBJ1-5
CDR3 DNA: TGTGCCAGCAGCCTATCGGACAGGGGGCACGGCCAGCCCCAGCATTTT
CDR3 protein: CASSLSDRGHGQPQHF

V gene: TRBV6-1
D gene: TRBD1
clone size: .
J gene: TRBJ2-3
CDR3 DNA: TGTGCCAGCAGTGTCCGACAGGGCGGTAGAACAGATACGCAGTATTTT
CDR3 protein: CASSVRQGGRTDTQYF

V gene: TRBV10-2
D gene: TRBD2
clone size: .
J gene: TRBJ2-5
CDR3 DNA: TGCGCCAGCAGTGGAGGATCGGACGGGGGGGAGACCCAGTACTTC
CDR3 protein: CASSGGSDGGETQYF

V gene: TRBV5-4
D gene: .
clone size: .
J gene: TRBJ2-2
CDR3 DNA: TGTGCCAGCAGCCCGTGGACAGACACCGGGGAGCTGTTTTTT
CDR3 protein: CASSPWTDTGELFF

V gene: TRBV2
D gene: TRBD2
clone size: once
J gene: TRBJ2-3
CDR3 DNA: TGTGCCAGCAGGGGGGGGATCACAGATACGCAGTATTTT
CDR3 protein: CASRGGITDTQYF

V gene: TRBV5-4
D gene: .
clone size: .
J gene: TRBJ2-7
CDR3 DNA: TGTGCCAGCAGCGGTCCCGGGACTCCTTACGAGCAGTACTTC
CDR3 protein: CASSGPGTPYEQYF

V gene: TRBV29-1
D gene: .
clone size: .
J gene: TRBJ2-1
CDR3 DNA: TGCAGCGAAGACTGCAGCTCCTACAATGAGCAGTTCTTC
CDR3 protein: CSEDCSSYNEQFF

V gene: TRBV2
D gene: .
clone size: .
J gene: TRBJ2-5
CDR3 DNA: TGTGCCAGCAGCAGGGTGGGCGAGACCCAGTACTTC
CDR3 protein: CASSRVGETQYF

V gene: TRBV2
D gene: .
clone size: .
J gene: TRBJ1-2
CDR3 DNA: TGTGCCAGCAGTGAACAGGGGCTTGGCTACACCTTC
CDR3 protein: CASSEQGLGYTF

V gene: TRBV5-1
D gene: .
clone size: .
J gene: TRBJ1-6
CDR3 DNA: TGCGCCAGCAGCTTGGTAGGTGGCAGGTATAATTCACCCCTCCACTTT
CDR3 protein: CASSLVGGRYNSPLHF

V gene: TRBV5-5
D gene: .
clone size: .
J gene: TRBJ1-1
CDR3 DNA: TGTGCCAGCAGCCGCGCATTAACTGAAGCTTTCTTT
CDR3 protein: CASSRALTEAFF

V gene: TRBV20-1
D gene: .
clone size: .
J gene: TRBJ2-4
CDR3 DNA: TGCAGTGACAGGGTAGGAGACATTCAGTACTTC
CDR3 protein: CSDRVGDIQYF

V gene: TRBV15
D gene: .
clone size: .
J gene: TRBJ2-5
CDR3 DNA: TGTGCCACCAGCAGAGGGGAAAGGGGCAGATACCAAGAGACCCAGTACTTC
CDR3 protein: CATSRGERGRYQETQYF